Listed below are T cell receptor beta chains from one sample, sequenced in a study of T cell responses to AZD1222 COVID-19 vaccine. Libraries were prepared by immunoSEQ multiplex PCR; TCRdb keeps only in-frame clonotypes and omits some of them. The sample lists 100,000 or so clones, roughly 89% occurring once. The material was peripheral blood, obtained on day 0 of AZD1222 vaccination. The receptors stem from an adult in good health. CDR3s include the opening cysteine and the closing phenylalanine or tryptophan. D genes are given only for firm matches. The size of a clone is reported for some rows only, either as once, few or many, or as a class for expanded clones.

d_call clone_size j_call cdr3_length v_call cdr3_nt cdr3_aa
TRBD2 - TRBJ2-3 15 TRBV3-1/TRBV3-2 TGTGCCAGCAGCCAATCCGCTAGCGGGGGTGATACGCAGTATTTT CASSQSASGGDTQYF
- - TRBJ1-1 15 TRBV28 TGTGCCAGCAGCCCCCCCGGGGGGGCAAGGGCTGAAGCTTTCTTT CASSPPGGARAEAFF
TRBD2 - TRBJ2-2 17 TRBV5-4 TGTGCCAGCAGCTTGGGCTTTGTAGCGGGAGATACCGGGGAGCTGTTTTTT CASSLGFVAGDTGELFF
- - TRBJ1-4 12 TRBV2 TGTGCCAGCAGTGAATGGGGGGAAAAACTGTTTTTT CASSEWGEKLFF
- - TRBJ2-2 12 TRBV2 TGTGCCAGCAGATTGGGGACCGGGGAGCTGTTTTTT CASRLGTGELFF
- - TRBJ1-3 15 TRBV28 TGTGCCAGCAGTTTACGTCTGTACTCTGGAAACACCATATATTTT CASSLRLYSGNTIYF
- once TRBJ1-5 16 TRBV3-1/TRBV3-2 TGTGCCAGCAGCTACGGGGCCAGGGGTATGGATCAGCCCCAGCATTTT CASSYGARGMDQPQHF
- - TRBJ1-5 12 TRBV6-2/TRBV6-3 TGTGCCAGCAGTTACTCTCGTCAGCCCCAGCATTTT CASSYSRQPQHF
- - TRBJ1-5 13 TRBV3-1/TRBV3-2 TGTGCCAGCAGCTCCATGATCGGGCAGCCCCAGCATTTT CASSSMIGQPQHF
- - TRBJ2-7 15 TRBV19 TGTGCCAGTAGTATCGCATGGGGGGACCCCTACGAGCAGTACTTC CASSIAWGDPYEQYF
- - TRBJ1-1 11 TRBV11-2 TGTGCCAGCAGCTTAGATCTTGAAGCTTTCTTT CASSLDLEAFF
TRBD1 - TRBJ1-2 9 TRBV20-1 TGCAGTGCCTATACAGGGGACACCTTC CSAYTGDTF
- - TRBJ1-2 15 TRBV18 TGTGCCAGCTCACCCCCAACAGGGTGGTCCTATGGCTACACCTTC CASSPPTGWSYGYTF
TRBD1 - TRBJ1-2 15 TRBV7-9 TGTGCCAGCAGCCTGATCGGGACAGTCAACTATGGCTACACCTTC CASSLIGTVNYGYTF
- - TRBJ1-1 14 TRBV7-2 TGTGCCAGCAGCTATACCGGGACACCCTATGAAGCTTTCTTT CASSYTGTPYEAFF
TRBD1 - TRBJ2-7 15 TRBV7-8 TGTGCCAGCAGCCGAACCGGGACAGACATCTACGAGCAGTACTTC CASSRTGTDIYEQYF
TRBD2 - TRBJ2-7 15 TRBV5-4 TGTGCCAGCAGCGGGCCGGGACTAGCGGGAGTCGAGCAGTACTTC CASSGPGLAGVEQYF
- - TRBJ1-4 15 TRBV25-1 TGTGCCAGCAGTGCCGGGGGCAGCATTGGTGAAAAACTGTTTTTT CASSAGGSIGEKLFF
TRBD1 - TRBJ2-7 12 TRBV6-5 TGTGCCGCGGGACAGGGTATCGACGAGCAGTACTTC CAAGQGIDEQYF
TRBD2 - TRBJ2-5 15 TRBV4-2 TGTGCCAGCAGCCAAGGGACTAGCGGGCAAGAGACCCAGTACTTC CASSQGTSGQETQYF
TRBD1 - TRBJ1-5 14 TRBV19 TGTGCCTGTTCCGGGACAGGGCCCGGTCAGCCCCAGCATTTT CACSGTGPGQPQHF
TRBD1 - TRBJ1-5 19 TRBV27 TGTGCCAGCAGTCCGAAACCCCCCCGGGACAGGTCTAGGGGTCAGCCCCAGCATTTT CASSPKPPRDRSRGQPQHF
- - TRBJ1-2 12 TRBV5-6 TGTGCCAGCAGCTTCACGAATTATGGCTACACCTTC CASSFTNYGYTF
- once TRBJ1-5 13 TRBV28 TGTGCCAGCAGTCCCCCGCGGGGCCAGCCCCAGCATTTT CASSPPRGQPQHF
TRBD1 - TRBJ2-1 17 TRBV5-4 TGTGCCAGCAGCTTGGCCTCAGGGGGCGTACCCTACAATGAGCAGTTCTTC CASSLASGGVPYNEQFF
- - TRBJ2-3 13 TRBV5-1 TGCGCCAGCAGCGTAGGGTCCACAGATACGCAGTATTTT CASSVGSTDTQYF
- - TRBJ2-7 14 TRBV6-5 TGTGCCAGCAGTCTTGGGGGGGCACGGTACGAGCAGTACTTC CASSLGGARYEQYF
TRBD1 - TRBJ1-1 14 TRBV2 TGTGCCAGCAGCCTGACAGGGGGCGACACTGAAGCTTTCTTT CASSLTGGDTEAFF
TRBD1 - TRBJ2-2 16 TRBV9 TGTGCCAGCAGCCCCACGACAGGGAAGACCACCGGGGAGCTGTTTTTT CASSPTTGKTTGELFF
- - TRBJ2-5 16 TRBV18 TGTGCCAGCTCACCTTCACTCGTTGGACAGCAAGAGACCCAGTACTTC CASSPSLVGQQETQYF
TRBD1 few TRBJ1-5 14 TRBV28 TGTGCCAGCAGTTTAGAACAGGGGGCGCAGCCCCAGCATTTT CASSLEQGAQPQHF
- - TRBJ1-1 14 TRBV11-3 TGTGCCAGCAGCTTAGGAGCAGCGAACACTGAAGCTTTCTTT CASSLGAANTEAFF
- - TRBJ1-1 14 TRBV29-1 TGCAGCGTTGAGGTACACGCGTTGAACACTGAAGCTTTCTTT CSVEVHALNTEAFF
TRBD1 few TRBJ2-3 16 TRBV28 TGTGCCAGCAGAGACCGGGACAGGGGTTTTGGAGATACGCAGTATTTT CASRDRDRGFGDTQYF
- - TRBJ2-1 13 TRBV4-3 TGCGCCAGCAGTCTCACAGGGAACAATGAGCAGTTCTTC CASSLTGNNEQFF
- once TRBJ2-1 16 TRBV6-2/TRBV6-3 TGTGCCAGCAGTTGGGGGAACAGGGCGTATCGGCATGAGCAGTTCTTC CASSWGNRAYRHEQFF
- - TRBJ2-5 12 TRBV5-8 TGTGCCAGCACACGGACCCGGGAGACCCAGTACTTC CASTRTRETQYF
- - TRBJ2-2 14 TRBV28 TGTGCCAGCAGTTTAGCAGTAGGGACCGGGGAGCTGTTTTTT CASSLAVGTGELFF
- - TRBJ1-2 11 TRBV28 TGTGCCAGCAGGAACAGGGATCGCTACACCTTC CASRNRDRYTF
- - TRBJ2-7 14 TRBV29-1 TGCAGCGTTGCTTCTACCGGGAGCGACTACGAGCAGTACTTC CSVASTGSDYEQYF
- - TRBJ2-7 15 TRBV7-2 TGTGCCAGCAGCTTAGCGGGGGGTGCAGCCTACGAGCAGTACTTC CASSLAGGAAYEQYF
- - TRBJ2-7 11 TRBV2 TGTGCCAGCAGTTCCGCCTACGAGCAGTACTTC CASSSAYEQYF
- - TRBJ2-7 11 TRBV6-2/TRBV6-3 TGTGCCAGCAGTTACTCGGGGGAGTTCCTCTTC CASSYSGEFLF
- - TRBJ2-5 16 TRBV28 TGTGCCAGCAGTTTACCGGCAGGGCGCTTGGGCGAGACCCAGTACTTC CASSLPAGRLGETQYF
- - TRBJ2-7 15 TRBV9 TGTGCCAGCAGCGTAGGTCCAGGGGAAACCTACGAGCAGTACTTC CASSVGPGETYEQYF
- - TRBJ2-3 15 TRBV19 TGTGCCAGTAGTGGGGGCAAGGGCGGTGGAGATACGCAGTATTTT CASSGGKGGGDTQYF
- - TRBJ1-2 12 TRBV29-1 TGCAGCGTCCGGACAGAAACTTATGGCTACACCTTC CSVRTETYGYTF
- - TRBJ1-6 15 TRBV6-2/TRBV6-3 TGTGCCAGCAGTTCGCGGAGCCATGGCGATTCACCCCTCCACTTT CASSSRSHGDSPLHF
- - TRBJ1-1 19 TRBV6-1 TGTGCCAGCAGTGAAGCGGGGTGGCGGGGGTCAGGTTTAGGAACTGAAGCTTTCTTT CASSEAGWRGSGLGTEAFF
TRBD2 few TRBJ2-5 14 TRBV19 TGTGCCAGTAGTCCCCTAGCGGCCCTCACGGCCCAGTACTTC CASSPLAALTAQYF
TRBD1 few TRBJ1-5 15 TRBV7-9 TGTGCCAGCAGCTTGGGACAGGGTAGCAATCAGCCCCAGCATTTT CASSLGQGSNQPQHF
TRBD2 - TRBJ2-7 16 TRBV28 TGTGCCAGCCAGACCGTAGCGGGAGGTAGCATTGTCGAGCAGTACTTC CASQTVAGGSIVEQYF
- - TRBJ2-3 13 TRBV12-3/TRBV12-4 TGTGCCAGCAGATGGACTAGCACAGATACGCAGTATTTT CASRWTSTDTQYF
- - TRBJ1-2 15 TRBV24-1 TGTGCCACCAGTGATCCAGGGACTGCTAACTATGGCTACACCTTC CATSDPGTANYGYTF
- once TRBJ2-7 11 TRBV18 TGTGCCAGCTCACCGTCAGGTGAGCAGTACTTC CASSPSGEQYF
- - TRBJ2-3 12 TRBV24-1 TGTGCCACCAGTCTTGACACAGATACGCAGTATTTT CATSLDTDTQYF
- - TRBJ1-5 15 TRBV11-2 TGTGCCAGCAGCTTAGACCCGGGATCGAATCAGCCCCAGCATTTT CASSLDPGSNQPQHF
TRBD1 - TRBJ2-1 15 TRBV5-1 TGCGCCAGCAGCTTCGGACAGGTTTCCTACAATGAGCAGTTCTTC CASSFGQVSYNEQFF
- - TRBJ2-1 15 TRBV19 TGTGCCAGTAGTCCCCGGGACCTAAGCCGCAATGAGCAGTTCTTC CASSPRDLSRNEQFF